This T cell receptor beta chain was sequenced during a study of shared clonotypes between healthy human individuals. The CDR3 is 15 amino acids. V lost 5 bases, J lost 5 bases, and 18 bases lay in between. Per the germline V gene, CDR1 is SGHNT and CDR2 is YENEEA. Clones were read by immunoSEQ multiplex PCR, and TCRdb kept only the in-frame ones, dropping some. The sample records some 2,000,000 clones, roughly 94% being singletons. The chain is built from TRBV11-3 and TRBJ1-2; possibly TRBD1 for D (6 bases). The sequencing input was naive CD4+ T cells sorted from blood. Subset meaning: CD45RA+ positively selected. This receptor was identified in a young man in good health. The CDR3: CASSLGGSETYGYTF. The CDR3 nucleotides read TGTGCCAGCAGCCTAGGGGGGTCTGAAACGTATGGCTACACCTTC. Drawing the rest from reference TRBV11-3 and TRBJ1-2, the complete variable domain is EAGVVQSPRYKIIEKKQPVAFWCNPISGHNTLYWYLQNLGQGPELLIRYENEEAVDDSQLPKDRFSAERLKGVDSTLKIQPAELGDSAVYLCASSLGGSETYGYTFGSGTRLTVV.